This T cell receptor (beta chain) was captured in a study of T-cell memory formation after mild COVID-19. This clonotype appeared a few times. What it binds is not known. Barcoded TCR alpha and TCR beta cDNA libraries with UMIs came from 5'RACE using constant-segment primers. TCRdb used MiXCR to reprocess the 5' RACE reads, holding one entry per CDR3 protein. The table includes 50,000 or so distinct CDR3 sequences, around a quarter detected once. Study-wide points: CD4+ contracting clones were found mainly in CM and EM, and CD8+ ones in EMRA. Nothing confirmed that second-wave clones peaking on day 37 were specific for SARS-CoV-2.

Sequencing was done on a sample of PBMCs or a T cell subset sorted from them (not recorded which). The TCR was taken from a man younger than 30 who had mild COVID-19 (a few samples of this study predate the infection). Cell type and time point are not known.

The CDR3 is CASSFSGPRAEAFF. In DNA, the CDR3 is TGTGCCAGCAGTTTTAGCGGACCGCGCGCCGAGGCTTTCTTT. V and J are TRBV12-3 or TRBV12-4 and TRBJ1-1; D unclear. Trimming left V 3 bases short and J 11 bases short, with 19 bases between. The CDR3 has 14 amino acids.